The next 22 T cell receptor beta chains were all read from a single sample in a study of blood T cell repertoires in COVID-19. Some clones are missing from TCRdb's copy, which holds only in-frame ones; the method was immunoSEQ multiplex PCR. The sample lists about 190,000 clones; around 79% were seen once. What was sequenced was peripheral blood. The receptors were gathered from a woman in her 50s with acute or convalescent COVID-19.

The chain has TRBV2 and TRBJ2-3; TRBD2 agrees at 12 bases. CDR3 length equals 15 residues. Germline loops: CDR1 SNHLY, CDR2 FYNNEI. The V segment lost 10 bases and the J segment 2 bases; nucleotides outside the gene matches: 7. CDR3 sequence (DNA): TGTGCCACCTTGACTAGCGGGAGAATCACAGATACGCAGTATTTT. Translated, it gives CATLTSGRITDTQYF.

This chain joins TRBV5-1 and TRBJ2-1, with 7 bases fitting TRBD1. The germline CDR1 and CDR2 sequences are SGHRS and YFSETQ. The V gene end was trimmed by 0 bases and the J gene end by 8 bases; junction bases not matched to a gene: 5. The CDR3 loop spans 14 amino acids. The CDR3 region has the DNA TGCGCCAGCAGCTTGGAACAGGGGATCCATGAGCAGTTCTTC. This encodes CASSLEQGIHEQFF.

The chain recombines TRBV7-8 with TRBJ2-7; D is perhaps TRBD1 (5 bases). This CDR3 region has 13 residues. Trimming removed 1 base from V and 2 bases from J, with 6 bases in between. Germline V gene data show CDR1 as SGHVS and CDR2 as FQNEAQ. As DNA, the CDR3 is TGTGCCAGCAGCTTAGGACAGCCCTACGAGCAGTACTTC. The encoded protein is CASSLGQPYEQYF.

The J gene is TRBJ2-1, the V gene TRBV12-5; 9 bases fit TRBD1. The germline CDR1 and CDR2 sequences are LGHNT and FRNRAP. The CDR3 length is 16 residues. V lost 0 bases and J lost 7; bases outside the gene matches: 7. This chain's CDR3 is CASGLVEGTGSNEQFF. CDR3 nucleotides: TGTGCTAGTGGTTTGGTCGAAGGGACAGGGTCAAATGAGCAGTTCTTC.

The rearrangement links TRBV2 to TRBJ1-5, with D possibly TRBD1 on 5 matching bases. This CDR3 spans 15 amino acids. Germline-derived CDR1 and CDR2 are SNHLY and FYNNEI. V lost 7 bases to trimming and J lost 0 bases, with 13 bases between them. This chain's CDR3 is CASTGAGYSNQPQHF. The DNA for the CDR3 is TGTGCCAGCACTGGGGCTGGTTATAGCAATCAGCCCCAGCATTTT.

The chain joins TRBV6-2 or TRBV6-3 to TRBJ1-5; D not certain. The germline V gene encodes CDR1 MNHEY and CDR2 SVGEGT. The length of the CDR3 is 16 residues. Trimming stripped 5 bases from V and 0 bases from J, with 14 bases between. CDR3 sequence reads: CASSPRTGNSNQPQHF. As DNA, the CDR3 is TGTGCCAGCAGTCCCCGGACTGGTAATAGCAATCAGCCCCAGCATTTT.

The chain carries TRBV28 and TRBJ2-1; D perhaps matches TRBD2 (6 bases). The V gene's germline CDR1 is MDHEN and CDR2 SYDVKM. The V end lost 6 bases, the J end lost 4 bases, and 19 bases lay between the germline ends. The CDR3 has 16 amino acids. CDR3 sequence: CASSPGGRLGYNEQFF. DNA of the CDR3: TGTGCCAGCAGCCCTGGGGGTAGACTAGGGTACAATGAGCAGTTCTTC.

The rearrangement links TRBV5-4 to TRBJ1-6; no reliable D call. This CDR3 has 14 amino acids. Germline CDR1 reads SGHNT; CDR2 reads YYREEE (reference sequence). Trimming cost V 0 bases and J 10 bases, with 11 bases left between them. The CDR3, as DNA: TGTGCCAGCAGCTTGGAGAGAGGTAAATCACCCCTCCACTTT. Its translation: CASSLERGKSPLHF.

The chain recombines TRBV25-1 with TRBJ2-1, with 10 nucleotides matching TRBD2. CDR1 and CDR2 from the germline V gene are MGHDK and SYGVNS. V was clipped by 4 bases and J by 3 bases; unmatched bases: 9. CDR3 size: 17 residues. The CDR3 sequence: CASSGGKTSGFYNEQFF. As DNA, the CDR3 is TGTGCCAGCAGTGGGGGAAAGACTAGCGGGTTCTACAATGAGCAGTTCTTC.

CDR3 DNA sequence: TGTGCCAGCAGCTATTTAACAGGGGCCGAGCAGTACTTC. Protein: CASSYLTGAEQYF. J is TRBJ2-7 and V is TRBV16, with TRBD1 matching 7 bases. Germline V gives CDR1 KGHSY, CDR2 FQNENV. The V gene end was trimmed by 5 bases and the J gene end by 6 bases; junction bases not matched to a gene: 7. The CDR3 has 13 amino acids.

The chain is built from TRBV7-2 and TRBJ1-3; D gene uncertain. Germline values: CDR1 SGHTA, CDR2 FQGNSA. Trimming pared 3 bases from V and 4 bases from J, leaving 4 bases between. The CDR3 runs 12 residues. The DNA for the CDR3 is TGTGCCAGCAGCTTCGTGGGAAACACCATATATTTT. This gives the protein CASSFVGNTIYF.

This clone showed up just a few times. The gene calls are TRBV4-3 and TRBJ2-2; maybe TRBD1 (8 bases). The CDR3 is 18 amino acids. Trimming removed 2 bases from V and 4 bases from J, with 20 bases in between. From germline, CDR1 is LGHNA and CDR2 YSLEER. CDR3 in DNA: TGCGCCAGCAGCCAATTACTTACAGGGGGGGATGGCACCGGGGAGCTGTTTTTT. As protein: CASSQLLTGGDGTGELFF.

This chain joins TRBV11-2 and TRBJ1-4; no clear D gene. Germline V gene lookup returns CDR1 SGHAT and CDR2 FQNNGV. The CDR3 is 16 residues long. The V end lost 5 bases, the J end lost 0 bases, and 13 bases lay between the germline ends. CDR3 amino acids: CASSIIGLATNEKLFF. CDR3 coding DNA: TGTGCCAGCAGCATCATCGGACTTGCAACTAATGAAAAACTGTTTTTT.

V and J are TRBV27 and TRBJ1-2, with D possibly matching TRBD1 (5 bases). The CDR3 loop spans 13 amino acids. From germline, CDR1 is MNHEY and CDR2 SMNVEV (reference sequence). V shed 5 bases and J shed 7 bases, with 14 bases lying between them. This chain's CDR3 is CASSPNRSGGYTF. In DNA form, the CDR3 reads TGTGCCAGCAGTCCAAACAGGAGTGGTGGCTACACCTTC.

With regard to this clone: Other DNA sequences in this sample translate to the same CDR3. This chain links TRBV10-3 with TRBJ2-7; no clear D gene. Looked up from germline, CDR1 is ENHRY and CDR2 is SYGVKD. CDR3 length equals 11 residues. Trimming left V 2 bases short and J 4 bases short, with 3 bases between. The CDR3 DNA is TGTGCCATCAGTGAGCTATACGAGCAGTACTTC. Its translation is CAISELYEQYF.

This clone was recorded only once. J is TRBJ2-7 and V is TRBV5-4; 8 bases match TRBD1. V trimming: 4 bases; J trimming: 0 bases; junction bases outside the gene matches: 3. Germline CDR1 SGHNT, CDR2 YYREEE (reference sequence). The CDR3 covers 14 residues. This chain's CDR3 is CASSAGTGSYEQYF. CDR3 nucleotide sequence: TGTGCCAGCAGCGCCGGGACAGGCTCCTACGAGCAGTACTTC.

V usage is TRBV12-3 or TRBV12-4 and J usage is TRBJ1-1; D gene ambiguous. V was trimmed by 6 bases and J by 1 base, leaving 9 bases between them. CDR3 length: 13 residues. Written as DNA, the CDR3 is TGTGCCAGCAGCCTAAGACAGAACACTGAAGCTTTCTTT. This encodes CASSLRQNTEAFF.

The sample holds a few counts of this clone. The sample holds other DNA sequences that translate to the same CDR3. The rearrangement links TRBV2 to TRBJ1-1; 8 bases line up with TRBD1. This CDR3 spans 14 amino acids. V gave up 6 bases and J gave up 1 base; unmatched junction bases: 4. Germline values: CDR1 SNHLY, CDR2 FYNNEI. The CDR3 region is CASSVGQGNTEAFF. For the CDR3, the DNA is TGTGCCAGCAGCGTAGGACAGGGGAACACTGAAGCTTTCTTT.

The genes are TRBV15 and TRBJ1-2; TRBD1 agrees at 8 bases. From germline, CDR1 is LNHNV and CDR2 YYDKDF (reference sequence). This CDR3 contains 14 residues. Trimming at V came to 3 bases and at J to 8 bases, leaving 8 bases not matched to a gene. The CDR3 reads CATSRRGQAGGYTF. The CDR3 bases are TGTGCCACCAGCAGGAGGGGACAGGCGGGCGGCTACACCTTC.

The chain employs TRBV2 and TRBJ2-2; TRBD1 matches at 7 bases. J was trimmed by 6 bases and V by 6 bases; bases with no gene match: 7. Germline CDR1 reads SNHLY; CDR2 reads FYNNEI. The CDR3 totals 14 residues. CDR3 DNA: TGTGCCAGCAGGGAGACAGGGATCGCCGGGGAGCTGTTTTTT. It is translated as CASRETGIAGELFF.

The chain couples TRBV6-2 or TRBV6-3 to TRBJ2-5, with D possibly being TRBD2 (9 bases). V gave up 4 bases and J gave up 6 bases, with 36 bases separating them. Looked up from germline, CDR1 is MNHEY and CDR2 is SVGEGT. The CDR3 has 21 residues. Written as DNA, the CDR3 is TGTGCCAGCAGTTCCCGCGATAACAGGGGGAGGGGGCGGGAGGGCCCCCAGACCCAGTACTTC. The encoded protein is CASSSRDNRGRGREGPQTQYF.

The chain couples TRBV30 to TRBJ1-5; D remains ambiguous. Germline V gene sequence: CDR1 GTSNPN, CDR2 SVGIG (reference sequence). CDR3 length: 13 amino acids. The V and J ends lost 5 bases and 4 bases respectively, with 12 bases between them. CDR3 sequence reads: CAWASSVNQPQHF. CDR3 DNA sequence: TGTGCCTGGGCTTCCTCCGTAAATCAGCCCCAGCATTTT.